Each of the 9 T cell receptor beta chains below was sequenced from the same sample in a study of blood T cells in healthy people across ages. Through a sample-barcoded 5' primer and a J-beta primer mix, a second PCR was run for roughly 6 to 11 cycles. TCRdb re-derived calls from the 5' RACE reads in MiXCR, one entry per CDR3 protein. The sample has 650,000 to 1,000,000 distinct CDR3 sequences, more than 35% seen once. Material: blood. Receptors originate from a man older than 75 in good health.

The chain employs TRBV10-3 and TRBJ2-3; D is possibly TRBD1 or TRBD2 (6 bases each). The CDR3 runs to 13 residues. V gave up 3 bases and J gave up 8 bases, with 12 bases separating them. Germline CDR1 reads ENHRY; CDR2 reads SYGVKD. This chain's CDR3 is CAISDGGPSTQYF. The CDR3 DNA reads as TGTGCCATCAGTGACGGGGGCCCAAGTACGCAGTATTTT.

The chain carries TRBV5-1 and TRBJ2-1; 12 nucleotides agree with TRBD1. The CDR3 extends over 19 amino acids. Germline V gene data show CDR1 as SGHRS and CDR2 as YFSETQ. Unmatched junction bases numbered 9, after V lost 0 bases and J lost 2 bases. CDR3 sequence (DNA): TGCGCCAGCAGCTTGGCCGGGACAGGGGGCCTTGGGGCCTACAATGAGCAGTTCTTC. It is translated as CASSLAGTGGLGAYNEQFF.

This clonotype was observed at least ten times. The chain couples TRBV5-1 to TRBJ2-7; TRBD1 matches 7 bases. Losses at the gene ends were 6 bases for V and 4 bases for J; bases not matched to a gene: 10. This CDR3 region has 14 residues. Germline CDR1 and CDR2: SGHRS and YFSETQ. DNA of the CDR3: TGCGCCAGCAAAAGGGGACAGAACAATTACGAGCAGTACTTC. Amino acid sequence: CASKRGQNNYEQYF.

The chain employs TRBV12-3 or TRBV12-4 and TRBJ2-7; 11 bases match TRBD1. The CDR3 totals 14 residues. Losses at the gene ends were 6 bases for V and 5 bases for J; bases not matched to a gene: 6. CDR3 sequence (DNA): TGTGCCAGCAGGAGGACAGGGGGCATCGACGAGCAGTACTTC. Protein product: CASRRTGGIDEQYF.

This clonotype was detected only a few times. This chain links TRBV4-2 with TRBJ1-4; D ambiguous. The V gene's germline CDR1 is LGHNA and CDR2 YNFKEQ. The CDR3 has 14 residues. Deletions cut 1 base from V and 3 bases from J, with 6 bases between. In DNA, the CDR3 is TGTGCCAGCAGCCAAGGGAGATCTAATGAAAAACTGTTTTTT. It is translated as CASSQGRSNEKLFF.

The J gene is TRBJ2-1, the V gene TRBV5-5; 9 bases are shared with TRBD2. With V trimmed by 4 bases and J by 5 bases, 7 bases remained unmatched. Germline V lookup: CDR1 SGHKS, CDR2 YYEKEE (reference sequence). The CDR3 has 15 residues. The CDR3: CASSPRTSADNEQFF. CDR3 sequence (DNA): TGTGCCAGCAGCCCCCGGACTAGCGCCGACAATGAGCAGTTCTTC. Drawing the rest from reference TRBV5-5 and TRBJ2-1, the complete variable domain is DAGVTQSPTHLIKTRGQQVTLRCSPISGHKSVSWYQQVLGQGPQFIFQYYEKEERGRGNFPDRFSARQFPNYSSELNVNALLLGDSALYLCASSPRTSADNEQFFGPGTRLTVL.

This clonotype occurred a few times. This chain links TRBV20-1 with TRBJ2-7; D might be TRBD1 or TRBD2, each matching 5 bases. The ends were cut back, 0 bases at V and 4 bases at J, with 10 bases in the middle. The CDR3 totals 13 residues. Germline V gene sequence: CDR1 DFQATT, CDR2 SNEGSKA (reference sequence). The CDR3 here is CSARDDWGYEQYF. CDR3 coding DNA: TGCAGTGCTAGAGATGACTGGGGGTACGAGCAGTACTTC.

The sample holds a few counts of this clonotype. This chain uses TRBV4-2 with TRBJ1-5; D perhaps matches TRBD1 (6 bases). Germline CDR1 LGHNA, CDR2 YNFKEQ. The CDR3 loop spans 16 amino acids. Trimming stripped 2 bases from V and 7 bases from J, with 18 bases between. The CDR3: CASSQNLVPGEQPQHF. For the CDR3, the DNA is TGTGCCAGCAGCCAAAACCTAGTGCCAGGGGAACAGCCCCAGCATTTT.

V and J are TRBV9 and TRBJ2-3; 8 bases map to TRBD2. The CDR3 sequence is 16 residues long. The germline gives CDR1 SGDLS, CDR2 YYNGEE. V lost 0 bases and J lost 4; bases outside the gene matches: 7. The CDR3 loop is CASSVDSLAGSDTQYF. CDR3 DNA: TGTGCCAGCAGCGTAGATTCTCTAGCGGGCTCAGATACGCAGTATTTT.